The source of this T cell receptor beta chain is a study of blood T cell repertoires in COVID-19. Across the study: There were acute and convalescent COVID-19 samples, and they came from the United States, Italy and Spain.

This table comes from immunoSEQ multiplex PCR, and its TCRdb copy is limited to in-frame clones, with some not included. Of around 93,000 clones listed, roughly 82% are singletons. This CDR3 spans 14 amino acids. From germline, CDR1 is LNHDA and CDR2 SQIVND (reference sequence). V was trimmed by 6 bases and J by 5 bases, leaving 14 bases between them. The receptor's source is a man older than 75 with acute or convalescent COVID-19. Source material: peripheral blood. The chain carries TRBV19 and TRBJ2-1, with a weak D call TRBD2 (6 bases). The CDR3: CASSGGPLNNEQFF. DNA of the CDR3: TGTGCCAGTAGCGGGGGACCGCTTAACAATGAGCAGTTCTTC.